This T cell receptor beta chain is drawn from a study of cytomegalovirus exposure and HLA in healthy donors. The PCR used 60 Vbeta and 13 Jbeta primers. The protocol was immunoSEQ multiplex PCR, while the TCRdb copy is restricted to in-frame clones and leaves out a portion. The table has a few hundred thousand clones, 80% seen once; the top ten hold less than 0.4%. The CDR3 extends over 13 amino acids. Germline assignment: CDR1 SGHRS and CDR2 YFSETQ. With 1 base clipped from V and 4 bases from J, the junction kept 1 base outside the gene matches. This clone has a handful of counts. The V call is TRBV5-1, the J call TRBJ1-2, with TRBD1 identical over 7 bases. This receptor was identified in a girl aged 2 to 9 in good health and CMV-seronegative. Sequenced input: PBMCs. The chain's CDR3 is CASSLWDSYGYTF. CDR3 DNA: TGCGCCAGCAGCTTGTGGGACAGCTATGGCTACACCTTC.